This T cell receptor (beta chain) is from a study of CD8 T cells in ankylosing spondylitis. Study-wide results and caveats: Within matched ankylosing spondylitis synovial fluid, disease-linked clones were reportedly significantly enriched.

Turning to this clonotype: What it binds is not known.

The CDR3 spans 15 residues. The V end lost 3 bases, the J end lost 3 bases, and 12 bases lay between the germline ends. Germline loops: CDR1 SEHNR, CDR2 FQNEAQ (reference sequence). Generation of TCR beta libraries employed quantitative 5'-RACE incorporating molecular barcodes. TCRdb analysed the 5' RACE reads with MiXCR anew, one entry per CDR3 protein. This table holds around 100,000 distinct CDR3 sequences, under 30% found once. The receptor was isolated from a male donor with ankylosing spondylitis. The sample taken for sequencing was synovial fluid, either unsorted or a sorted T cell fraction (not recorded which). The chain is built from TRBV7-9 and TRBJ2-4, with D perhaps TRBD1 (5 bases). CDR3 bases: TGTGCCAGCAGCTTCCAGGGTTTGGGCAAAAACATTCAGTACTTC. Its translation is CASSFQGLGKNIQYF.